The text below deals with one TCR beta chain. Its specificity is unknown. Regarding time point: baseline, week 1 (first vaccination visit). Treatment here: pre-vaccination baseline after standard-of-care therapy. This specimen belongs to a study of a mutant IDH1 vaccine in newly diagnosed glioma. This CDR3 has 19 amino acids. Germline V gene data show CDR1 as LNHNV and CDR2 as YYDKDF (reference sequence). V was trimmed by 1 base and J by 4 bases, leaving 20 bases between them. TCRdb's table, derived via immunoSEQ multiplex PCR, lists solely in-frame clones and lacks some. The sample holds roughly 70,000 clones, approximately 83% seen once. Study-wide findings and caveats: Pseudoprogression showed no apparent link to changes in top peripheral T cell clonotypes.

This chain connects TRBV15 to TRBJ1-6; D is perhaps TRBD1 (6 bases). The material was PBMCs, obtained from a glioma patient treated with radiotherapy, temozolomide or both. This sequence was found in a man in his thirties or forties with glioma. The CDR3 protein is CATSRVSSGDRIYNSPLHF. The CDR3 DNA sequence: TGTGCCACCAGCAGAGTTTCTTCGGGAGACAGGATTTATAATTCACCCCTCCACTTT.